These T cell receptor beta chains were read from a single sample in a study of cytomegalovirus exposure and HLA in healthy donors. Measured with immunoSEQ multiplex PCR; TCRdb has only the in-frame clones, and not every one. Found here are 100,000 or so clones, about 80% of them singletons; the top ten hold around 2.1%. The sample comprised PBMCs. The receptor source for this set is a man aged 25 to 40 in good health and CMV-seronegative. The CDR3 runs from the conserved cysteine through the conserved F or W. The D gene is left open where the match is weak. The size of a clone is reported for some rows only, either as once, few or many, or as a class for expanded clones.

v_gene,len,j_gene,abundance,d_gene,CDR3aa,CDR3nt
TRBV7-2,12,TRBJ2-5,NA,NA,CASSHLRETQYF,TGTGCCAGCAGCCACCTCAGGGAGACCCAGTACTTC
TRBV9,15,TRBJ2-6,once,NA,CASSVGHTGANVLTF,TGTGCCAGCAGCGTGGGGCATACTGGGGCCAACGTCCTGACTTTC
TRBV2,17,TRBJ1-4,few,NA,CASSPPGLLSSQGKLFF,TGTGCCAGCAGTCCTCCGGGACTATTATCAAGCCAGGGAAAACTGTTTTTT
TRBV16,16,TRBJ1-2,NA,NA,CASSQSRSGIGYGYTF,TGTGCCAGCAGCCAATCGCGGTCAGGGATTGGGTATGGCTACACCTTC
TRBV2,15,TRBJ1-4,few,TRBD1,CASSITGQENEKLFF,TGTGCCAGCAGTATCACAGGACAGGAGAATGAAAAACTGTTTTTT
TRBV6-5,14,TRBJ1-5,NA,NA,CASSLDRINQPQHF,TGTGCCAGCAGTCTCGACAGAATCAATCAGCCCCAGCATTTT
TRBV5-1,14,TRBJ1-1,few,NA,CASSLTGPRAEAFF,TGCGCCAGCAGCTTGACGGGTCCGAGGGCTGAAGCTTTCTTT
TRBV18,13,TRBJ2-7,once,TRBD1,CASAGGLTYEQYF,TGTGCCAGCGCAGGGGGCCTAACCTACGAGCAGTACTTC
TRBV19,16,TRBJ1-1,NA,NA,CASSIDRRSSGSEAFF,TGTGCCAGTAGTATAGATCGGAGGAGTTCTGGTTCTGAAGCTTTCTTT
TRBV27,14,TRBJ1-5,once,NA,CASSLYEGNQPQHF,TGTGCCAGCAGTTTATATGAGGGCAATCAGCCCCAGCATTTT
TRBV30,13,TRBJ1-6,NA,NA,CAWSAHGDSPLHF,TGTGCCTGGAGCGCCCACGGAGATTCACCCCTCCACTTT
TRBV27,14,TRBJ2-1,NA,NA,CASRPGRVYNEQFF,TGTGCCAGCAGGCCGGGCAGGGTGTACAATGAGCAGTTCTTC
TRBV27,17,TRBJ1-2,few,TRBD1,CASSLTGAGLPNYGYTF,TGTGCCAGCAGTTTGACAGGGGCAGGTTTACCTAACTATGGCTACACCTTC
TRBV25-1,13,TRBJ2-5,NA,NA,CASSDRVQETQYF,TGTGCCAGCAGTGATAGAGTACAAGAGACCCAGTACTTC
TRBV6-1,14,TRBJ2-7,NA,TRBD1,CASTLDRGSGEQYF,TGTGCCAGCACTCTTGACAGGGGAAGCGGCGAGCAGTACTTC
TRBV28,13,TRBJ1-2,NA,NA,CATEKPGLGGYTF,TGTGCCACCGAGAAACCCGGACTCGGAGGCTACACCTTC
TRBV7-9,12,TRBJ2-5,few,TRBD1,CASRQGAGTQYF,TGTGCCAGCAGACAGGGGGCTGGGACCCAGTACTTC
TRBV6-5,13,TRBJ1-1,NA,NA,CASSYRGSTEAFF,TGTGCCAGCAGTTACCGGGGGAGCACTGAAGCTTTCTTT
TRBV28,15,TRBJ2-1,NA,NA,CASLGRRNSYNEQFF,TGTGCCAGCCTCGGAAGGCGGAACTCCTACAATGAGCAGTTCTTC
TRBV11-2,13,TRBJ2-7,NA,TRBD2,CASSWPSGIEQYF,TGTGCCAGCAGCTGGCCTAGCGGGATAGAGCAGTACTTC
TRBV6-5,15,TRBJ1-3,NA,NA,CASSFDSLTRNTIYF,TGTGCCAGCAGCTTCGACAGTCTTACGAGGAACACCATATATTTT
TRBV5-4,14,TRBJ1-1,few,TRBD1,CASSMGQGNTEAFF,TGTGCCAGCAGCATGGGACAGGGGAACACTGAAGCTTTCTTT
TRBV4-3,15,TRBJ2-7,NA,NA,CASSQEDHGSYEQYF,TGCGCCAGCAGCCAAGAGGACCACGGGAGCTACGAGCAGTACTTC
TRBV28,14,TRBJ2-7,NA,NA,CASSFGSASYEQYF,TGTGCCAGCAGTTTCGGGAGCGCCTCCTACGAGCAGTACTTC
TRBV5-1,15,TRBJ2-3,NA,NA,CASSLDRVSTDTQYF,TGCGCCAGCAGCTTGGACAGGGTTAGCACAGATACGCAGTATTTT
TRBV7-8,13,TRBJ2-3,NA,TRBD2,CASSLTSASTQYF,TGTGCCAGCAGCTTAACTAGCGCCAGTACGCAGTATTTT
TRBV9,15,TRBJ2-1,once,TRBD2,CASSVEIGRADEQFF,TGTGCCAGCAGCGTAGAGATCGGGAGGGCAGATGAGCAGTTCTTC
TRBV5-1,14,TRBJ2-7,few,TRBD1,CASSFGTGNYEQYF,TGCGCCAGCAGCTTCGGGACAGGGAACTACGAGCAGTACTTC
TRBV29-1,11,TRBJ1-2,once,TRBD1,CSARQGDGYTF,TGCAGCGCGAGACAGGGTGATGGCTACACCTTC
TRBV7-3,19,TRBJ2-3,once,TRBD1,CASSAPTPPGTGSTDTQYF,TGTGCCAGCAGCGCCCCAACCCCCCCCGGGACAGGGAGCACAGATACGCAGTATTTT
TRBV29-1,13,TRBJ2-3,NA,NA,CSVGVGSTDTQYF,TGCAGCGTTGGTGTCGGGAGCACAGATACGCAGTATTTT
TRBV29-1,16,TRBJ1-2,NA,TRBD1,CSVERMKGQGKYGYTF,TGCAGCGTTGAAAGGATGAAGGGACAGGGAAAGTATGGCTACACCTTC
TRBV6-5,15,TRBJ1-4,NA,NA,CASRPPGGTNEKLFF,TGTGCCAGCAGGCCGCCGGGAGGGACTAATGAAAAACTGTTTTTT
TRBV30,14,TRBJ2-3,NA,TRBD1,CAWSVGDRTDTQYF,TGTGCCTGGAGTGTAGGGGACAGAACAGATACGCAGTATTTT
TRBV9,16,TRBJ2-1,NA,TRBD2,CASSEPPGLTYNEQFF,TGTGCCAGCAGCGAGCCGCCGGGACTAACTTACAATGAGCAGTTCTTC
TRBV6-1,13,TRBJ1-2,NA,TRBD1,CASSDGTGPGYTF,TGTGCCAGCAGTGATGGGACAGGGCCTGGCTACACCTTC
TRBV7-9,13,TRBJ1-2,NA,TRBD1,CASSSTGGYGYTF,TGTGCCAGCAGCTCGACAGGGGGATATGGCTACACCTTC
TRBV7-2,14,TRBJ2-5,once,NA,CASSFQTGQETQYF,TGTGCCAGCAGCTTCCAGACGGGTCAAGAGACCCAGTACTTC
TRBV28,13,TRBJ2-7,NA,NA,CASSLATSGEQYF,TGTGCCAGCAGTTTGGCGACTTCGGGGGAGCAGTACTTC
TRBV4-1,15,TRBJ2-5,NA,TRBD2,CASSRSKREGETQYF,TGCGCCAGCAGCCGGTCAAAGCGGGAGGGGGAGACCCAGTACTTC
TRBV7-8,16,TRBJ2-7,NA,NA,CASSPRVGSDGYEQYF,TGTGCCAGCAGCCCACGAGTGGGGAGCGATGGCTACGAGCAGTACTTC
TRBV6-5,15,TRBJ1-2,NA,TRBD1,CASTLVRDSNYGYTF,TGTGCCAGCACACTAGTCCGGGACAGCAACTATGGCTACACCTTC
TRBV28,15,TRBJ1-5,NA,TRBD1,CASSGEQGSNQPQHF,TGTGCCAGCAGTGGGGAACAGGGGAGTAATCAGCCCCAGCATTTT
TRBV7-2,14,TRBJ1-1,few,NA,CASSLEAGYHEAFF,TGTGCCAGCAGCTTAGAGGCAGGGTATCATGAAGCTTTCTTT
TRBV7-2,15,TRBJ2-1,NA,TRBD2,CASSLGTSGRGEQFF,TGTGCCAGCAGCTTAGGGACTAGCGGGAGGGGCGAGCAGTTCTTC
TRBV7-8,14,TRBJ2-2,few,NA,CASSDRLETGELFF,TGTGCCAGCAGCGACCGACTAGAAACCGGGGAGCTGTTTTTT
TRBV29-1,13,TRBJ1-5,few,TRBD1,CSVETGGGQPQHF,TGCAGCGTTGAAACAGGGGGCGGTCAGCCCCAGCATTTT
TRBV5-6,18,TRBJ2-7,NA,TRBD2,CASSLPGVLAGVSNEQYF,TGTGCCAGCAGCTTGCCGGGGGTACTAGCGGGAGTTAGCAACGAGCAGTACTTC
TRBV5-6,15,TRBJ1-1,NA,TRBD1,CASSLQGAGNTEAFF,TGTGCCAGCAGCTTGCAGGGGGCAGGGAACACTGAAGCTTTCTTT
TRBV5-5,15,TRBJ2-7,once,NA,CASSSHGRASDEQYF,TGTGCCAGCAGCTCCCATGGCAGGGCCTCGGACGAGCAGTACTTC
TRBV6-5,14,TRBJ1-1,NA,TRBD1,CASSYSDRGTEAFF,TGTGCCAGCAGTTACTCCGACAGGGGAACTGAAGCTTTCTTT
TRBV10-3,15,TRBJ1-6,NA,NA,CAIRDGRGGDSPLHF,TGTGCCATCAGGGACGGACGAGGGGGGGATTCACCCCTCCACTTT
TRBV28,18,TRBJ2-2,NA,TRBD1,CASSLGLSGTVNTGELFF,TGTGCCAGCAGTTTAGGGCTCTCCGGGACAGTTAACACCGGGGAGCTGTTTTTT
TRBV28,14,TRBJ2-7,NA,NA,CASSLSAGPYEQYF,TGTGCCAGCAGTTTATCCGCAGGCCCCTACGAGCAGTACTTC
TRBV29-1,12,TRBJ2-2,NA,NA,CSAFRDTGELFF,TGCAGCGCCTTCAGGGACACCGGGGAGCTGTTTTTT
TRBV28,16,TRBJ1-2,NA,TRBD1,CASSPEGGQGNYGYTF,TGTGCCAGCAGTCCCGAGGGAGGACAGGGTAACTATGGCTACACCTTC
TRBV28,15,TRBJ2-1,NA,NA,CASSLWGVQGREQFF,TGTGCCAGCAGTCTGTGGGGGGTACAGGGGCGTGAGCAGTTCTTC
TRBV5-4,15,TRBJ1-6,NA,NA,CASSLSRGKNSPLHF,TGTGCCAGCAGCTTGTCAAGGGGGAAGAATTCACCCCTCCACTTT
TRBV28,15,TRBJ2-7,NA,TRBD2,CASQPGTSVSYEQYF,TGTGCCAGCCAACCCGGGACTAGCGTTTCCTACGAGCAGTACTTC